The clone carrying this T cell receptor (beta chain) was observed a few times. Its specificity is not known. Germline V CDR1 and CDR2: SGHTA, FQGNSA. This CDR3 has 14 residues. Unmatched junction bases numbered 8, after V lost 6 bases and J lost 7 bases. The sample is drawn from a study of identical twins. Broader study findings: Invariant cells of the MAIT and iNKT types might have partly distorted the zero-insertion analyses. Whereas memory repertoires showed no such difference, abundant cord blood beta clonotypes carried fewer insertions.

TCRdb recomputed calls from the 5' RACE reads with MiXCR, one row per CDR3 protein. The sample lists 400,000 to 500,000 distinct CDR3 sequences; around a sixth were seen once. This rearrangement joins TRBV7-2 to TRBJ1-4; 7 nucleotides match TRBD1. The sample taken for sequencing was naive T cells sorted from blood. The TCR comes from a man aged 45-65 years in good health. The CDR3 DNA follows: TGTGCCAGCAGACCCAGACAGGGAAGTGAAAAACTGTTTTTT. Amino acid sequence: CASRPRQGSEKLFF.